The 6 T cell receptor beta chains reported below all come from one sample, sequenced in a study of blood T cell repertoires in COVID-19. Here immunoSEQ multiplex PCR was the method, and the copy in TCRdb shows in-frame clones only, minus some. The data contain around 100,000 clones, around 88% of them singletons. The material sequenced was peripheral blood. The receptors were gathered from a human donor in a cohort sampled during active COVID-19.

The rearrangement links TRBV29-1 to TRBJ2-5; D might be TRBD1 (5 bases). Germline CDR1 is SQVTM and CDR2 is ANQGSEA. This CDR3 has 12 amino acids. Trimming removed 2 bases at V and 7 bases at J, with 11 bases between. The CDR3 is CSVELGLGTQYF. In DNA, the CDR3 is TGCAGCGTTGAACTGGGGCTGGGGACCCAGTACTTC.

This clone was seen a handful of times. The V and J genes are TRBV28 and TRBJ1-3; D is possibly TRBD1 (6 bases). Germline values: CDR1 MDHEN, CDR2 SYDVKM. Trimming cost V 7 bases and J 0 bases, with 16 bases left between them. The CDR3 length is 16 residues. The CDR3 is CASIEHGGNSGNTIYF. DNA of the CDR3: TGTGCCAGCATCGAGCATGGGGGCAACTCTGGAAACACCATATATTTT.

The rearrangement joins TRBV6-5 to TRBJ2-3; a possible D gene is TRBD1 (5 bases). Germline CDR1 MNHEY, CDR2 SVGAGI. Trimming stripped 10 bases from V and 1 base from J, with 15 bases between. The CDR3 sequence is 14 residues long. The CDR3 nucleotides read TGTGCCACCCTGACAGACCTGGGCACAGATACGCAGTATTTT. This codes for CATLTDLGTDTQYF.

This sequence joins TRBV7-2 and TRBJ2-1; 7 bases map to TRBD2. The germline V gene encodes CDR1 SGHTA and CDR2 FQGNSA. There are 14 residues in the CDR3. With 6 bases clipped from V and 10 bases from J, the junction kept 12 bases outside the gene matches. This chain's CDR3 is CASSPDRRSGEQFF. In nucleotides, the CDR3 is TGTGCCAGCAGTCCCGACCGGCGTAGCGGGGAGCAGTTCTTC.

This clone came up a few times. CDR3 DNA sequence: TGCGCCAGCAGCTTTTCTACAGGGCCCCTTTCCTATGGCTACACCTTC. It encodes CASSFSTGPLSYGYTF. The chain combines TRBV5-1 with TRBJ1-2, with D possibly being TRBD1 (6 bases). CDR3 length equals 16 residues. Germline V CDR1 and CDR2: SGHRS, YFSETQ. V gave up 2 bases and J gave up 4 bases, with 18 bases separating them.

V usage is TRBV15 and J usage is TRBJ1-4; 8 nucleotides agree with TRBD1. The CDR3 runs 15 residues. V was pared by 4 bases and J by 8 bases, with 9 bases of the junction left unmatched. In germline, CDR1 is LNHNV, CDR2 YYDKDF (reference sequence). The CDR3 is CATSTPGTGLEKLFF. The CDR3 DNA follows: TGTGCCACCAGCACCCCTGGGACAGGTTTAGAAAAACTGTTTTTT.